This TCR beta chain was retrieved from a study of shared clonotypes between healthy human individuals. Germline V gene sequence: CDR1 SGHTA, CDR2 FQGNSA. The CDR3 runs to 14 residues. V dropped 5 bases and J dropped 3 bases, with 13 bases sitting between them. Method: immunoSEQ multiplex PCR; TCRdb's copy keeps in-frame clones and lacks some. The sample comprises more than 850,000 clones, around three quarters of which are singletons, and approximately 0.52% rests with the top ten. The genes are TRBV7-2 and TRBJ1-2; D remains ambiguous. The clonotype comes from a man younger than 35 in good health. Some clones in this sample may be carry-over from other donors' samples. Sequencing was carried out using memory CD4+ T cells from PBMCs. Stated subset: CD45RA-negative fraction. The DNA of the CDR3 is TGTGCCAGCAGCGCGTCCCGCGGGCACTATGGCTACACCTTC. Its translation is CASSASRGHYGYTF. Combining the CDR3 with reference TRBV7-2 and TRBJ1-2 gives the whole variable domain GAGVSQSPSNKVTEKGKDVELRCDPISGHTALYWYRQSLGQGLEFLIYFQGNSAPDKSGLPSDRFSAERTGGSVSTLTIQRTQQEDSAVYLCASSASRGHYGYTFGSGTRLTVV.